One and the same sample provided the 3 T cell receptor beta chains below, sequenced in a study of molecular identifiers for immune sequencing clone quantification. A single record per CDR3 protein comes from TCRdb applying MiXCR to the PCR reads. The sample has 40,000 to 50,000 distinct CDR3 sequences; about a fifth are singletons. The sequenced sample was naive CD8+ T cells from blood, with Jurkat cell RNA spiked in. Subset specified: FACS-sorted CD8+CD4-CCR7+CD45RA+ naive T cells. The receptors shown here come from a human donor in good health. Some libraries in this study had Jurkat cell RNA spiked in.

This clonotype was found many times. The rearrangement joins TRBV28 to TRBJ2-7, with 12 positions matching TRBD2. This CDR3 spans 19 amino acids. Unmatched junction bases numbered 12, after V lost 3 bases and J lost 0 bases. Germline V CDR1 and CDR2: MDHEN, SYDVKM. The CDR3 bases are TGTGCCAGCAGTTTCTCCCCCCTAGCGGGAGGGCCGAGCTCCTACGAGCAGTACTTC. Translation gives CASSFSPLAGGPSSYEQYF.

The rearrangement links TRBV7-9 to TRBJ1-5; D is perhaps TRBD1 (6 bases). Trimming took off 6 bases at V and 0 bases at J, with 12 bases between the two ends. The germline V gene has CDR1 SEHNR and CDR2 FQNEAQ (reference sequence). The CDR3 has 15 residues. CDR3 sequence: CASSSGQNSNQPQHF. The DNA for the CDR3 is TGTGCCAGCAGTTCTGGACAGAATAGCAATCAGCCCCAGCATTTT. Variable domain in full (rest from reference TRBV7-9 and TRBJ1-5): DTGVSQNPRHKITKRGQNVTFRCDPISEHNRLYWYRQTLGQGPEFLTYFQNEAQLEKSRLLSDRFSAERPKGSFSTLEIQRTEQGDSAMYLCASSSGQNSNQPQHFGDGTRLSIL.

This clonotype was observed a handful of times. V usage is TRBV19 and J usage is TRBJ2-1; 14 bases fit TRBD2. The V gene's germline CDR1 is LNHDA and CDR2 SQIVND (reference sequence). The V and J ends lost 3 bases and 6 bases, in that order; junction bases with no gene match: 1. The CDR3 has 15 residues. CDR3 nucleotide sequence: TGTGCCAGTAGTATCGGGACTAGCGGGGGCAATGAGCAGTTCTTC. Protein: CASSIGTSGGNEQFF.